The next 32 T cell receptor beta chains were all read from a single sample in a study of blood T cells in healthy people across ages. Then a second PCR, running about 6 to 11 cycles, was carried out with a sample-barcoded 5' primer and a J-beta primer mix. TCRdb re-analysed the 5' RACE reads in MiXCR, keeping a single row per CDR3 protein. The sample contains about 930,000 distinct CDR3 sequences, just under 30% of which appear only once. These data were also filed under a second study, of T cells of mothers and their children.

Sequencing was performed on blood. All receptors come from a woman aged 40-49 years in good health.

At least ten counts were recorded for this clonotype. The rearrangement uses TRBV27 and TRBJ2-7, with TRBD1 matching 8 bases. The CDR3 contains 13 residues. V trimming: 6 bases; J trimming: 4 bases; junction bases outside the gene matches: 5. Germline V gene lookup returns CDR1 MNHEY and CDR2 SMNVEV (reference sequence). The DNA for the CDR3 is TGTGCCAGCAGCAGGACAGGGATATACGAGCAGTACTTC. This codes for CASSRTGIYEQYF.

Remarks on this clonotype: A clone one base away is much larger, so this may be a read error. This chain uses TRBV7-2 with TRBJ2-7; 7 bases agree with TRBD2. Germline V CDR1 and CDR2: SGHTA, FQGNSA. The CDR3 is 14 amino acids. Here the CDR3 reads CASSLGRVGYGQYF. The CDR3 nucleotides are TGTGCCAGCAGCTTGGGGAGGGTGGGCTACGGGCAGTACTTC.

This clonotype was counted ten times or more. This rearrangement joins TRBV4-3 to TRBJ2-7; TRBD1 is a possible D gene (6 bases). This CDR3 has 15 amino acids. Germline V gene data show CDR1 as LGHNA and CDR2 as YSLEER. The germline V and J ends were trimmed by 2 bases and 0 bases, with 11 bases remaining between them. CDR3 region: CASSQQQGNSYEQYF. DNA of the CDR3: TGCGCCAGCAGCCAACAACAGGGAAACTCCTACGAGCAGTACTTC.

This clonotype was detected many times. The chain carries TRBV7-2 and TRBJ2-7; D is uncertain. CDR1 and CDR2 (germline): SGHTA, FQGNSA. V lost 0 bases to trimming and J lost 1 base, with 7 bases between them. The length of the CDR3 is 14 residues. CDR3 in amino acids: CASSLAKGSYEQYF. The CDR3 region has the DNA TGTGCCAGCAGCTTAGCGAAAGGGTCCTACGAGCAGTACTTC. The entire variable domain, with the rest obtained from reference TRBV7-2 and TRBJ2-7, is as follows: GAGVSQSPSNKVTEKGKDVELRCDPISGHTALYWYRQSLGQGLEFLIYFQGNSAPDKSGLPSDRFSAERTGGSVSTLTIQRTQQEDSAVYLCASSLAKGSYEQYFGPGTRLTVT.

This clonotype was observed a handful of times. The rearrangement links TRBV7-2 to TRBJ2-7; the D is unclear. The CDR3 is 15 residues long. Germline assignment: CDR1 SGHTA and CDR2 FQGNSA. With 1 base removed from V and 2 bases from J, the gap between germline ends came to 12 bases. CDR3 nucleotide sequence: TGTGCCAGCAGCTTAGGTGTGACTGGACCCTACGAGCAGTACTTC. This translates into CASSLGVTGPYEQYF. The full variable domain, rest sourced from reference TRBV7-2 and TRBJ2-7, is GAGVSQSPSNKVTEKGKDVELRCDPISGHTALYWYRQSLGQGLEFLIYFQGNSAPDKSGLPSDRFSAERTGGSVSTLTIQRTQQEDSAVYLCASSLGVTGPYEQYFGPGTRLTVT.

This clonotype was seen a handful of times. This chain connects TRBV12-3 or TRBV12-4 to TRBJ2-3; tentative D call: TRBD1 (5 bases). This CDR3 is built from 12 residues. V lost 4 bases and J lost 14, with 16 bases in between. In DNA form, the CDR3 reads TGTGCCAGCAGTTCCCAGGGTAAAAAACTGTATTTT. It yields the protein CASSSQGKKLYF.

The sample holds many counts of this clonotype. The V call is TRBV28, the J call TRBJ1-5; 7 bases are a match to TRBD1. The CDR3 has 14 residues. The V gene's germline CDR1 is MDHEN and CDR2 SYDVKM. V was clipped by 6 bases and J by 9 bases; unmatched bases: 11. CDR3 DNA: TGTGCCAGCAGCATTAGACAGGGCGGTCGGCCCCAGCATTTT. This gives the protein CASSIRQGGRPQHF.

The sample holds a few counts of this clonotype. This chain links TRBV2 with TRBJ1-1, with unresolved D. The CDR3 is 13 residues long. Germline V CDR1 and CDR2: SNHLY, FYNNEI. V was shortened by 6 bases and J by 5 bases, with 13 bases between the two germline ends. CDR3 residues: CASSGGVGTEAFF. Here the CDR3 DNA reads TGTGCCAGCAGCGGTGGGGTCGGGACTGAAGCTTTCTTT.

V and J are TRBV20-1 and TRBJ1-1, with 7 nucleotides matching TRBD1. The CDR3 has 13 residues. Germline V CDR1 and CDR2: DFQATT, SNEGSKA (reference sequence). V shed 5 bases and J 2 bases; nucleotides not matched to a gene: 5. The CDR3 here is CSAGTVLNTEAFF. The CDR3 coding sequence is TGCAGTGCTGGGACAGTTTTAAACACTGAAGCTTTCTTT.

The genes are TRBV10-3 and TRBJ2-1, with D uncertain. With 4 bases removed from V and 2 bases from J, the gap between germline ends came to 6 bases. Germline CDR1 ENHRY, CDR2 SYGVKD. This CDR3 has 13 residues. CDR3 DNA sequence: TGTGCCATCAGTGCAGAAACCTACAATGAGCAGTTCTTC. The encoded protein is CAISAETYNEQFF.

Comment on this clonotype: A much larger clone lies one base from this, so it may be a read error. The genes are TRBV20-1 and TRBJ2-7; 9 positions agree with TRBD2. The CDR3 sequence is 15 residues long. V gave up 1 base and J gave up 2 bases; unmatched junction bases: 6. Germline V lookup: CDR1 DFQATT, CDR2 SNEGSKA (reference sequence). CDR3 DNA sequence: TGCAGTGCTAGAGGGAGCGGGGGGTGTACCTACGAGCAGTACTTC. Its translation: CSARGSGGCTYEQYF.

This clonotype has only a few counts. V gene TRBV25-1 combines with J gene TRBJ1-1; D not resolved. The germline V gene has CDR1 MGHDK and CDR2 SYGVNS. The CDR3 is made up of 12 amino acids. Trimming cost V 6 bases and J 7 bases, with 12 bases left between them. CDR3 protein: CASSALGSEAFF. DNA for the CDR3: TGTGCCAGCAGCGCCCTAGGGAGTGAAGCTTTCTTT. Complete variable domain (other parts from reference TRBV25-1 and TRBJ1-1): EADIYQTPRYLVIGTGKKITLECSQTMGHDKMYWYQQDPGMELHLIHYSYGVNSTEKGDLSSESTVSRIRTEHFPLTLESARPSHTSQYLCASSALGSEAFFGQGTRLTVV.

This clonotype has only a few counts. The chain joins TRBV5-1 to TRBJ2-7; the match to TRBD2 covers 7 bases. The J call may be faulty, since TRBJ2-5 better matches the DNA end. Germline V CDR1 and CDR2: SGHRS, YFSETQ. The CDR3 has 14 amino acids. The DNA of the CDR3 is TGCGCCAGCAGCTTCGAACTAGCGTGGGAGACCCAGTACTTC. It specifies CASSFELAWETQYF.

The chain has TRBV7-9 and TRBJ1-1; TRBD1 matches 8 bases. From germline, CDR1 is SEHNR and CDR2 FQNEAQ (reference sequence). V lost 6 bases, J lost 4 bases, and 7 bases stayed unmatched. This CDR3 comprises 14 residues. CDR3 protein: CASSLRGPTTEAFF. CDR3 DNA: TGTGCCAGCAGTCTCAGGGGGCCGACCACTGAAGCTTTCTTT.

This clonotype was found a few times. Just one base apart from a much larger clone, this may be a read error. J is TRBJ2-4 and V is TRBV5-1, with 8 bases identical to TRBD1. The J call may be in error: the DNA end matches TRBJ2-7 better. This CDR3 spans 16 amino acids. CDR1 SGHRS and CDR2 YFSETQ come from the germline V gene. The CDR3 DNA sequence: TGCGCCAACAGCTTGGACCTAGGACAGGGACCCTACGAGCAGTACTTC. This gives the protein CANSLDLGQGPYEQYF.

This clonotype was picked up many times. Relative to the germline gene, one junction end is altered; a read error may explain this. The rearrangement joins TRBV18 to TRBJ2-1; the match to TRBD1 covers 9 bases. Germline values: CDR1 KGHSH, CDR2 LQKENI. The CDR3 spans 15 residues. The CDR3 DNA follows: TGCGCCAGCAGCCCCGGACAGGGGATCTACAATGAGCAGTTCTTC. Its translation: CASSPGQGIYNEQFF.

Many counts were recorded for this clonotype. The chain joins TRBV10-3 to TRBJ2-1; D unresolved. The germline V and J ends were trimmed by 4 bases and 7 bases, with 5 bases remaining between them. The CDR3 extends over 11 amino acids. The V gene's germline CDR1 is ENHRY and CDR2 SYGVKD. The DNA of the CDR3 is TGTGCCATCAGTGTAAGAAATGAGCAGTTCTTC. Translation gives CAISVRNEQFF.

A note on this clonotype: One end of the junction does not line up with germline, which may come from a read error. CDR3 region: CASSCLAGGVNERFF. The CDR3 region has the DNA TGTGCCAGCAGCTGCCTAGCGGGGGGGGTCAATGAGCGGTTCTTC. The chain uses TRBV7-2 and TRBJ2-1, with 12 bases fitting TRBD2. The CDR3 loop spans 15 amino acids. The V gene's germline CDR1 is SGHTA and CDR2 FQGNSA.

The chain is built from TRBV19 and TRBJ2-1, with D perhaps given as TRBD1 or TRBD2 (5 bases each). The CDR3 extends over 14 amino acids. Germline CDR1 is LNHDA and CDR2 is SQIVND (reference sequence). The V end lost 5 bases, the J end lost 2 bases, and 10 bases lay between the germline ends. The CDR3 DNA sequence: TGTGCCAGTAGTTGGAAGGGACCCTACAATGAGCAGTTCTTC. This translates into CASSWKGPYNEQFF.

This clonotype was recorded a few times. The rearrangement uses TRBV3-1 and TRBJ2-7; D ambiguous. V was trimmed by 0 bases and J by 2 bases, leaving 14 bases between them. The V gene's germline CDR1 is LGHDT and CDR2 YNNKEL (reference sequence). This CDR3 is 16 amino acids long. CDR3 region: CASSQDPVEITYEQYF. The CDR3 DNA is TGTGCCAGCAGCCAAGATCCCGTGGAGATTACCTACGAGCAGTACTTC.

At least ten counts were recorded for this clonotype. This sequence joins TRBV28 and TRBJ2-4; D may correspond to TRBD1 or TRBD2 (5 bases each). The length of the CDR3 is 17 residues. Trimming left V 6 bases short and J 0 bases short, with 18 bases between. From germline, CDR1 is MDHEN and CDR2 SYDVKM. The CDR3 DNA reads as TGTGCCAGCAGACCCAAAAGGGACGGACTAGCCAAAAACATTCAGTACTTC. This gives the protein CASRPKRDGLAKNIQYF.

This clonotype has a handful of counts. The rearrangement joins TRBV12-3 or TRBV12-4 to TRBJ1-2, with D possibly TRBD1 on 5 matching bases. There are 13 residues in the CDR3. Trimming left V 2 bases short and J 7 bases short, with 11 bases between. CDR3 sequence reads: CASSLWGDTGYTF. In DNA form, the CDR3 reads TGTGCCAGCAGTTTATGGGGGGATACTGGCTACACCTTC.

In its sample, this clonotype was seen a few times. The chain combines TRBV5-1 with TRBJ2-3; no reliable D call. CDR1 is SGHRS and CDR2 is YFSETQ in the germline V gene. V lost 0 bases and J 2 bases, leaving 7 bases between the germline ends. This CDR3 is built from 14 residues. CDR3 nucleotide sequence: TGCGCCAGCAGCTTGGAACAGAACACAGATACGCAGTATTTT. It specifies CASSLEQNTDTQYF.

A remark on this clonotype: With a much larger clone just one base away, this may be a read error. This chain joins TRBV4-2 and TRBJ1-5, with D possibly matching TRBD1 (5 bases). This CDR3 is built from 16 residues. The germline gives CDR1 LGHNA, CDR2 YNFKEQ. CDR3 amino acids: CASSRTQGRSNRPQHF. DNA of the CDR3: TGTGCCAGCAGCCGAACTCAGGGTCGGAGCAATCGGCCCCAGCATTTT.

The chain employs TRBV12-3 or TRBV12-4 and TRBJ1-6; TRBD1 matches at 7 bases. V gave up 6 bases and J gave up 7 bases; unmatched junction bases: 30. The length of the CDR3 is 22 residues. CDR3 in amino acids: CASRSLGVRTGRGSLRNSPLHF. CDR3 nucleotide sequence: TGTGCCAGCAGATCCCTCGGCGTAAGGACAGGCCGAGGATCGCTGCGCAATTCACCCCTCCACTTT.

The chain recombines TRBV20-1 with TRBJ2-1; 8 bases fit TRBD2. V shed 4 bases, J shed 1 base, and the junction held 3 bases outside the gene matches. The CDR3 consists of 14 residues. Per the germline V gene, CDR1 is DFQATT and CDR2 is SNEGSKA (reference sequence). The CDR3 DNA reads TGCAGTGCTACGCGGGGGGAATCCTACAATGAGCAGTTCTTC. It encodes CSATRGESYNEQFF.

This clonotype has just a few counts. The genes are TRBV7-9 and TRBJ2-7, with a possible D match to TRBD1 (6 bases). The CDR3 loop spans 12 amino acids. V lost 7 bases and J lost 7, with 14 bases in between. CDR1 is SEHNR, CDR2 FQNEAQ, per germline (reference sequence). DNA for the CDR3: TGTGCCAGCATCCAACAGGGTGGGGAGCAGTACTTC. Encoded protein: CASIQQGGEQYF.

This clonotype was counted only a few times. This rearrangement joins TRBV28 to TRBJ1-2; D remains ambiguous. The germline V and J ends were trimmed by 5 bases and 5 bases, with 12 bases remaining between them. There are 13 residues in the CDR3. Germline V CDR1 and CDR2: MDHEN, SYDVKM. The CDR3 nucleotides are TGTGCCAGCAGTCGATACGGGTCGTATGGCTACACCTTC. Its translation: CASSRYGSYGYTF.

The V gene is TRBV9, the J gene TRBJ1-1, with a possible D match to TRBD1 (5 bases). The CDR3 runs 15 residues. Germline CDR1 is SGDLS and CDR2 is YYNGEE. The V and J ends lost 0 bases and 7 bases respectively, with 16 bases between them. The CDR3 bases are TGTGCCAGCAGCGTAGACCCGGGGCAGGGAGTTGAAGCTTTCTTT. It encodes CASSVDPGQGVEAFF.

CDR3 amino acids: CATRGDVGGRTGELFF. The CDR3, as DNA: TGTGCCACAAGAGGGGATGTGGGGGGCCGAACCGGGGAGCTGTTTTTT. The chain joins TRBV24-1 to TRBJ2-2; possibly TRBD1 or TRBD2 for D (6 bases each). V was clipped by 10 bases and J by 5 bases, with 22 bases between them. Germline CDR1 KGHDR, CDR2 SFDVKD. The CDR3 has 16 residues.

The table lists this clonotype with many counts. In nucleotides, the CDR3 is TGTGCCATAAGGACAGGGGGCACCTACGAGCAGTACTTC. As protein: CAIRTGGTYEQYF. The gene calls are TRBV10-3 and TRBJ2-7; 11 nucleotides match TRBD1. The CDR3 is made up of 13 amino acids. Germline V CDR1 and CDR2: ENHRY, SYGVKD. After removal of 9 bases from V and 2 bases from J, the junction contained 3 bases not matched to a gene.

Concerning this clonotype: One end of the junction fails to match germline, which may point to a read error. V gene TRBV7-7 combines with J gene TRBJ1-1, with D unresolved. The CDR3 is made up of 13 amino acids. Germline assignment: CDR1 SSHAT and CDR2 FNYEAQ (reference sequence). The CDR3, as DNA: TGTGCTAGCAGCTTCAGTAAAAACACTGGAGCTTTCTTT. The encoded protein is CASSFSKNTGAFF.